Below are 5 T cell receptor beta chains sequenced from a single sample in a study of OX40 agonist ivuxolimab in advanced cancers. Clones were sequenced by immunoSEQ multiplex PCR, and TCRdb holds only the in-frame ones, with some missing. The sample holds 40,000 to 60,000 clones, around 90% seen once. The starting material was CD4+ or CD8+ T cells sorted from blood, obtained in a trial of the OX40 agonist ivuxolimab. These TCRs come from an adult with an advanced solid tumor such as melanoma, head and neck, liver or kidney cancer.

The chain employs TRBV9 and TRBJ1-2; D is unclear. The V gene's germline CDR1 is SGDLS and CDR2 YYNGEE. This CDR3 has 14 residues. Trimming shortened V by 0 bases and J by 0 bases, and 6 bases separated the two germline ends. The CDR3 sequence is CASSVGKTNYGYTF. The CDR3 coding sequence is TGTGCCAGCAGCGTAGGGAAAACTAACTATGGCTACACCTTC.

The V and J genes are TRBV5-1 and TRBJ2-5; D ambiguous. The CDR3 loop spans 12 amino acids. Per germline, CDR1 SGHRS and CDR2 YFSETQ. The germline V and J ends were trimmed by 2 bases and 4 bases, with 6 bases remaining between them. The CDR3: CASSLTVETQYF. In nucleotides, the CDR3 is TGCGCCAGCAGCTTAACAGTAGAGACCCAGTACTTC.

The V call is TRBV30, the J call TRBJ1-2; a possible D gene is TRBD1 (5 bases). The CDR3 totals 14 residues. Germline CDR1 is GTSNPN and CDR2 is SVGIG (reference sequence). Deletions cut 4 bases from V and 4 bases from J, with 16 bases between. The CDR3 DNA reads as TGTGCCTGGATGGTCTCCTGGGGGGTCTATGGCTACACCTTC. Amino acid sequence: CAWMVSWGVYGYTF.

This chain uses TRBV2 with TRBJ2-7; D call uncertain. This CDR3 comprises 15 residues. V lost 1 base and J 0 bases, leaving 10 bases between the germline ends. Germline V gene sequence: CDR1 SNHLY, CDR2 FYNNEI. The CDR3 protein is CASSEGPPLSYEQYF. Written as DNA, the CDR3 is TGTGCCAGCAGTGAAGGTCCGCCCCTCTCCTACGAGCAGTACTTC.

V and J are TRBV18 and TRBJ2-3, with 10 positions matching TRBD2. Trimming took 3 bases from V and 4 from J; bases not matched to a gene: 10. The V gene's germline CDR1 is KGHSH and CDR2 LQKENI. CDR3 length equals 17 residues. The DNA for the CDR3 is TGTGCCAGCTCACCCACGCCCTCTAGCGGGAGTCCAGATACGCAGTATTTT. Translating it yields CASSPTPSSGSPDTQYF. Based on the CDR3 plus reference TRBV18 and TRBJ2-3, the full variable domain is NAGVMQNPRHLVRRRGQEARLRCSPMKGHSHVYWYRQLPEEGLKFMVYLQKENIIDESGMPKERFSAEFPKEGPSILRIQQVVRGDSAAYFCASSPTPSSGSPDTQYFGPGTRLTVL.